Shown below are 27 T cell receptor beta chains from a single sample sequenced in a study of regulatory T cells in long-lasting Graves disease. Through Arm-PCR of CDR3 regions and iRepertoire HTBI primers, TCR beta libraries were built. TCRdb itself ran the multiplex PCR reads through MiXCR, one entry per CDR3 protein. Found here are 550,000 to 650,000 distinct CDR3 sequences, roughly 15% of them singletons; the top ten hold 12%. Time point indicated: newly diagnosed GD, antithyroid drugs for less than 3 months. PBMC-extracted RNA yielded the TCR library. The same data also contributed to another study, on T cells in Graves' hyperthyroidism and ophthalmopathy.

Material: peripheral blood mononuclear cells (PBMCs), obtained at new diagnosis, from a patient treated with antithyroid drugs. Source of these receptors: a man aged 18 to 30 with Graves disease.

This chain connects TRBV5-5 to TRBJ1-1, with D possibly being TRBD1 (5 bases). Trimming pared 0 bases from V and 4 bases from J, leaving 16 bases between. Germline CDR1 is SGHKS and CDR2 is YYEKEE (reference sequence). The CDR3 spans 16 residues. In DNA, the CDR3 is TGTGCCAGCAGCTTGGGGGCCACAGGTAGGCCCACTGAAGCTTTCTTT. Protein sequence: CASSLGATGRPTEAFF.

The V call is TRBV5-1, the J call TRBJ1-2; TRBD1 matches at 7 bases. Losses at the gene ends were 2 bases for V and 5 bases for J; bases not matched to a gene: 6. Germline V CDR1 and CDR2: SGHRS, YFSETQ. The CDR3 sequence is 14 residues long. CDR3 sequence: CASSLTGDGYGYTF. As DNA, the CDR3 is TGCGCCAGCAGCTTAACAGGGGACGGATATGGCTACACCTTC.

This clonotype has more than one count but fewer than ten. The rearrangement links TRBV12-3 or TRBV12-4 to TRBJ2-1, with 11 positions matching TRBD2. The CDR3 consists of 17 residues. V was clipped by 3 bases and J by 5 bases; unmatched bases: 9. The CDR3 nucleotides read TGTGCCAGCAGTTTGACTAGCGGGATTAGAATACACAATGAGCAGTTCTTC. Translating gives CASSLTSGIRIHNEQFF.

This clonotype was seen at least ten times. This rearrangement joins TRBV11-1 to TRBJ1-1; possibly TRBD1 for D (5 bases). Trimming took 1 base from V and 1 from J, leaving 7 bases between them. Germline CDR1 reads SGHAT; CDR2 reads FQDESV (reference sequence). The CDR3 is 14 residues long. CDR3 coding DNA: TGTGCCAGCAGCTTAGTGGGGCGGAACACTGAAGCTTTCTTT. Its translation is CASSLVGRNTEAFF.

This clonotype was counted many times. This chain links TRBV13 with TRBJ1-3; D call uncertain. The germline V gene encodes CDR1 PRHDT and CDR2 FYEKMQ (reference sequence). The CDR3 is 15 amino acids. Trimming removed 2 bases from V and 4 bases from J, with 12 bases in between. CDR3 bases: TGTGCCAGCAGCTTATCGGACTGGAGGGGAAACACCATATATTTT. Protein sequence: CASSLSDWRGNTIYF. Full variable domain (rest looked up from reference TRBV13 and TRBJ1-3): AAGVIQSPRHLIKEKRETATLKCYPIPRHDTVYWYQQGPGQDPQFLISFYEKMQSDKGSIPDRFSAQQFSDYHSELNMSSLELGDSALYFCASSLSDWRGNTIYFGEGSWLTVV.

This clonotype was recorded at least ten times. This chain links TRBV6-1 with TRBJ2-1, with 8 bases aligning to TRBD1. Germline values: CDR1 MNHNS, CDR2 SASEGT. The CDR3 spans 15 residues. V lost 6 bases to trimming and J lost 8 bases; unmatched junction nucleotides: 12. CDR3 protein: CASRPFGTGEYEQFF. In DNA form, the CDR3 reads TGTGCCAGCAGACCATTCGGGACAGGAGAGTATGAGCAGTTCTTC.

This clonotype was found a few times. The chain uses TRBV4-1 and TRBJ2-6; the D gene could be TRBD1 or TRBD2 (5 bases each). The V end lost 3 bases, the J end lost 2 bases, and 14 bases lay between the germline ends. The CDR3 is 17 residues long. Germline CDR1 and CDR2: MGHRA and YSYEKL. This CDR3 is CASSHVTEGPGANVLTF. The CDR3 coding sequence is TGCGCCAGCAGCCACGTCACCGAGGGGCCTGGGGCCAACGTCCTGACTTTC.

This clonotype has a count of ten or more. V gene TRBV27 combines with J gene TRBJ2-7, with 9 bases that match TRBD2. Per germline, CDR1 MNHEY and CDR2 SMNVEV (reference sequence). Trimming took 6 bases from V and 0 from J; bases not matched to a gene: 9. This CDR3 is built from 16 residues. In DNA form, the CDR3 reads TGTGCCAGCAGGAGTATAGCGGGAGCCTCCTCCTACGAGCAGTACTTC. Its protein is CASRSIAGASSYEQYF.

This clonotype was counted between two and nine times. V is TRBV3-1 and J is TRBJ1-1; 11 nucleotides line up with TRBD1. Trimming removed 7 bases from V and 4 bases from J; junction bases left unmatched: 8. The CDR3 is 15 amino acids. Germline V gene lookup returns CDR1 LGHDT and CDR2 YNNKEL (reference sequence). CDR3 residues: CASTLTGTGGTEAFF. CDR3 bases: TGTGCCAGCACCCTAACCGGGACAGGGGGCACTGAAGCTTTCTTT.

The table lists this clonotype with a few counts. This chain uses TRBV20-1 with TRBJ2-1; D unresolved. Germline CDR1 and CDR2: DFQATT and SNEGSKA (reference sequence). The V and J ends lost 1 base and 5 bases respectively, with 21 bases between them. The length of the CDR3 is 17 residues. CDR3 DNA sequence: TGCAGTGCTAGAGGAAGAGTCCCCGGACGGCTGGACAATGAGCAGTTCTTC. It yields the protein CSARGRVPGRLDNEQFF.

Only a few counts were recorded for this clonotype. The J gene is TRBJ2-7, the V gene TRBV28; weak D call: TRBD2 (6 bases). There are 15 residues in the CDR3. Germline CDR1 MDHEN, CDR2 SYDVKM. Trimming removed 4 bases at V and 6 bases at J, with 19 bases between. This CDR3 is CASSSGTLEFTEQYF. As DNA, the CDR3 is TGTGCCAGCAGTTCAGGGACTTTAGAGTTTACCGAGCAGTACTTC.

This clonotype was found many times. The rearrangement uses TRBV27 and TRBJ2-7; 16 bases agree with TRBD2. Trimming cost V 8 bases and J 6 bases; bases outside gene matches: 10. The germline CDR1 and CDR2 sequences are MNHEY and SMNVEV (reference sequence). The CDR3 length is 16 residues. CDR3 nucleotides: TGTGCCAGCTTACCCCTAGGGACTAGCGGGAGGGGCGAGCAGTACTTC. It yields the protein CASLPLGTSGRGEQYF.

This clonotype was counted ten times or more. The CDR3 DNA reads as TGCAGTGCTAGCCCGACAGGACTATACACTGAAGCTTTCTTT. Protein sequence: CSASPTGLYTEAFF. The genes are TRBV20-1 and TRBJ1-1; weak D call: TRBD1 (6 bases). The CDR3 length is 14 residues. In germline, CDR1 is DFQATT, CDR2 SNEGSKA (reference sequence). V lost 3 bases and J lost 3, with 14 bases in between.

This clonotype has a handful of counts. V gene TRBV20-1 combines with J gene TRBJ2-5; either TRBD1 or TRBD2 may fit D (6 bases each). V gave up 6 bases and J gave up 3 bases, with 17 bases separating them. This CDR3 is 14 amino acids long. Germline V gene sequence: CDR1 DFQATT, CDR2 SNEGSKA (reference sequence). The CDR3 DNA is TGCAGTGCGAAGGTTGGGGGCGGGGAAGAGACCCAGTACTTC. Its protein is CSAKVGGGEETQYF.

V gene TRBV15 combines with J gene TRBJ2-7, with a weak D call TRBD1 (6 bases). V was trimmed by 5 bases and J by 3 bases, leaving 14 bases between them. The CDR3 runs to 14 residues. Germline CDR1 reads LNHNV; CDR2 reads YYDKDF (reference sequence). Here the CDR3 DNA reads TGTGCCACCAGCCAAAAAAGGGGGATCTACGAGCAGTACTTC. As protein: CATSQKRGIYEQYF.

This clonotype occurred many times. The chain carries TRBV7-9 and TRBJ2-7; D is unresolved. V shed 1 base and J shed 4 bases, with 11 bases lying between them. Germline V CDR1 and CDR2: SEHNR, FQNEAQ (reference sequence). This CDR3 comprises 14 residues. Written as DNA, the CDR3 is TGTGCCAGCAGCTTAGGCGTACGGAAGTACGAGCAGTACTTC. Encoded protein: CASSLGVRKYEQYF.

In this sample, this clonotype turned up a few times. The CDR3 nucleotides are TGTGCCAGCAGCGTAGATCAGGGAACCTATGGCTACACCTTC. This gives the protein CASSVDQGTYGYTF. The chain recombines TRBV9 with TRBJ1-2; D may be TRBD1 (5 bases). This CDR3 spans 14 amino acids. Trimming pared 0 bases from V and 4 bases from J, leaving 10 bases between. Germline V gene sequence: CDR1 SGDLS, CDR2 YYNGEE.

This clonotype was seen once. The rearrangement links TRBV12-3 or TRBV12-4 to TRBJ2-1, with 7 bases that match TRBD2. Germline trimming cut 6 bases from V and 7 bases from J; bases unmatched to any gene: 15. CDR3 length: 16 residues. The CDR3 sequence is CASRPEGRAPDNEQFF. DNA of the CDR3: TGTGCCAGCAGGCCCGAGGGGAGGGCGCCGGATAATGAGCAGTTCTTC.

As for this clonotype: A much larger clone differs from this one at a single base, so this may be a read error. This chain links TRBV29-1 with TRBJ2-1, with TRBD1 matching 10 bases. Germline-derived CDR1 and CDR2 are SQVTM and ANQGSEA. CDR3 size: 14 residues. J lost 10 bases, V lost 2 bases, and 8 bases had no gene match. DNA for the CDR3: TGCAGCGTTGAAAGGGACAGGGGAGGCTACGAGCAGTTCTTC. This translates into CSVERDRGGYEQFF.

This clonotype occurred many times. The chain carries TRBV28 and TRBJ1-5; D is unclear. CDR3 length: 12 amino acids. The germline V gene encodes CDR1 MDHEN and CDR2 SYDVKM. Trimming left V 4 bases short and J 5 bases short, with 6 bases between. The CDR3 spells CASSSVDQPQHF. DNA of the CDR3: TGTGCCAGCAGTTCGGTGGATCAGCCCCAGCATTTT. The whole variable domain, remainder taken from reference TRBV28 and TRBJ1-5, is DVKVTQSSRYLVKRTGEKVFLECVQDMDHENMFWYRQDPGLGLRLIYFSYDVKMKEKGDIPEGYSVSREKKERFSLILESASTNQTSMYLCASSSVDQPQHFGDGTRLSIL.

This clonotype was observed many times. This chain connects TRBV5-1 to TRBJ1-1; no clear D. Germline-derived CDR1 and CDR2 are SGHRS and YFSETQ. The V gene lost 3 bases and the J gene lost 3 bases, with 9 bases spanning the gap. The CDR3 has 13 residues. CDR3 sequence: CASSSSSDTEAFF. The CDR3 DNA reads TGCGCCAGCAGCTCGTCGAGTGACACTGAAGCTTTCTTT.

V gene TRBV9 combines with J gene TRBJ2-1; D remains unclear. V lost 0 bases and J lost 3, with 10 bases in between. The CDR3 covers 15 residues. Germline V gene sequence: CDR1 SGDLS, CDR2 YYNGEE. The CDR3 spells CASSVAGVGYNEQFF. Written as DNA, the CDR3 is TGTGCCAGCAGCGTAGCCGGAGTTGGCTACAATGAGCAGTTCTTC. The variable domain in full, with the rest retrieved from reference TRBV9 and TRBJ2-1, is DSGVTQTPKHLITATGQRVTLRCSPRSGDLSVYWYQQSLDQGLQFLIQYYNGEERAKGNILERFSAQQFPDLHSELNLSSLELGDSALYFCASSVAGVGYNEQFFGPGTRLTVL.

This clonotype was seen more than once but under ten times. In DNA form, the CDR3 reads TGTGCCAGTAGTTTAGGCAGACTAATCACAGATACGCAGTATTTT. It specifies CASSLGRLITDTQYF. This rearrangement joins TRBV19 to TRBJ2-3, with D tentatively TRBD2 (5 bases). The CDR3 loop spans 15 amino acids. The germline gives CDR1 LNHDA, CDR2 SQIVND (reference sequence). V was clipped by 5 bases and J by 2 bases, with 14 bases between them.

The chain couples TRBV10-3 to TRBJ1-5; D is unclear. CDR1 is ENHRY, CDR2 SYGVKD, per germline. V was pared by 10 bases and J by 2 bases, with 9 bases between. This CDR3 has 12 residues. The CDR3 bases are TGTGCCACCATGGGTGGCAATCAGCCCCAGCATTTT. It yields the protein CATMGGNQPQHF.

About this clonotype itself: A much bigger clone sits one base away, suggesting this may be a read error. V gene TRBV11-3 combines with J gene TRBJ2-5; 8 nucleotides agree with TRBD2. This CDR3 spans 16 amino acids. V was clipped by 7 bases and J by 11 bases; unmatched bases: 21. Germline CDR1 is SGHNT and CDR2 is YENEEA. The CDR3 loop is CASTPLRTGGPDEQYF. DNA of the CDR3: TGTGCCAGCACCCCCCTTAGAACGGGAGGGCCGGATGAGCAGTACTTC.

In this sample, this clonotype turned up many times. This chain connects TRBV6-5 to TRBJ2-7, with D possibly being TRBD1 (5 bases). The CDR3 consists of 16 residues. Germline V gene sequence: CDR1 MNHEY, CDR2 SVGAGI. V was cut by 2 bases and J by 3 bases, with 17 bases left in between. The CDR3 loop is CASSYHLFVTVYEQYF. Here the CDR3 DNA reads TGTGCCAGCAGTTACCATCTCTTCGTGACAGTCTACGAGCAGTACTTC.

This clonotype came up a few times. The chain has TRBV5-4 and TRBJ1-4, with D unresolved. The CDR3 loop spans 14 amino acids. Germline assignment: CDR1 SGHNT and CDR2 YYREEE (reference sequence). V was pared by 3 bases and J by 1 base, with 7 bases between. In nucleotides, the CDR3 is TGTGCCAGCAGCTATCGTCGAACTAATGAAAAACTGTTTTTT. It specifies CASSYRRTNEKLFF. The variable domain in full, completed from reference TRBV5-4 and TRBJ1-4, reads ETGVTQSPTHLIKTRGQQVTLRCSSQSGHNTVSWYQQALGQGPQFIFQYYREEENGRGNFPPRFSGLQFPNYSSELNVNALELDDSALYLCASSYRRTNEKLFFGSGTQLSVL.